This T cell receptor beta chain was obtained from a study of blood T cell repertoires in COVID-19. The table came from immunoSEQ multiplex PCR; TCRdb's copy has only in-frame clones and leaves some out. Among about 73,000 clones listed, 75% to 90% were seen once. Trimming cost V 3 bases and J 2 bases; bases outside gene matches: 3. The CDR3 length is 15 residues. The V gene's germline CDR1 is SGDLS and CDR2 YYNGEE. The chain has TRBV9 and TRBJ2-3; 10 nucleotides match TRBD2. Sequencing was done on a sample of peripheral blood. This clonotype was obtained from a man older than 75 with active or convalescent COVID-19. This CDR3 reads CASSAGLANTDTQYF. The CDR3 nucleotides are TGTGCCAGCAGCGCGGGACTAGCGAACACAGATACGCAGTATTTT.